This T cell receptor beta chain stems from a study of T cell repertoires in cytomegalovirus infection. The overall study: Recently identified HLA-C-restricted and well-studied HLA-B-restricted CMV epitopes were used. It can be stated that public TCR beta signatures indicated CMV infection as well as a matching HLA type. Broader study findings: Clonotype analysis showed dominance of the ex vivo response by HLA-C-restricted CMV-specific TCR beta clonotypes.

As concerns this clonotype: As yet, its antigen is unknown.

Each CDR3 protein gets one entry after TCRdb re-called the reads with MiXCR. The sample records 360,000 or so distinct CDR3 sequences, roughly 34% being singletons. The source was cultured PBMCs, collected from culture after CMV antigen stimulation. The TCR originated in a human donor in good health (CMV status not recorded). Some clones in this sample may be carry-over from other donors' samples.

CDR3 protein: CASSQPYRDEQYF. The CDR3 DNA is TGCGCCAGCAGCCAACCCTACAGGGACGAGCAGTACTTC. The V gene is TRBV4-1, the J gene TRBJ2-7; maybe TRBD1 (6 bases). The CDR3 is 13 amino acids. V lost 2 bases, J lost 5 bases, and 10 bases lay in between. From germline, CDR1 is MGHRA and CDR2 YSYEKL.